This T cell receptor beta chain was observed in a study of CD8+CD57+ T cells in acquired aplastic anemia. TCR beta VDJ and CDR3 profiles were obtained from a genomic DNA template. Using its own MiXCR run on the reads, TCRdb lists one record per CDR3 protein. The data contain some 220,000 distinct CDR3 sequences, roughly 35% of them seen just once; the ten biggest clones take up 1.1%. CDR1 is DFQATT and CDR2 is SNEGSKA in the germline V gene (reference sequence). The CDR3 contains 13 residues. V was pared by 1 base and J by 8 bases, with 2 bases of the junction left unmatched. The clonotype originates from a human donor in good health, serving as a control. The sequenced sample was sorted CD4+, CD8+, or CD8+CD57+ T cells (not recorded which) from PBMCs. The chain uses TRBV20-1 and TRBJ1-6, with 7 nucleotides matching TRBD1. The CDR3 coding sequence is TGCAGTGCTAGAGCAGGGGGAGATTCACCCCTCCACTTT. Protein product: CSARAGGDSPLHF.